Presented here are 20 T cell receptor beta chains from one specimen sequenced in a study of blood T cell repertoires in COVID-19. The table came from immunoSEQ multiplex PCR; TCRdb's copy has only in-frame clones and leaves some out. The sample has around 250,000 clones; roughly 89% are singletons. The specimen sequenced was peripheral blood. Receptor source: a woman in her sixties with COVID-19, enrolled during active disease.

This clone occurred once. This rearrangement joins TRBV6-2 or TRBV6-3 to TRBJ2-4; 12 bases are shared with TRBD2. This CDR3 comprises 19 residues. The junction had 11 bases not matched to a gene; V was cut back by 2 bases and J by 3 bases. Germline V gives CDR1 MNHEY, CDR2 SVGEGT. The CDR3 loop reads CASSYEASGGAAVKNIQYF. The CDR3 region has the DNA TGTGCCAGCAGTTACGAGGCTAGCGGGGGGGCCGCGGTCAAAAACATTCAGTACTTC.

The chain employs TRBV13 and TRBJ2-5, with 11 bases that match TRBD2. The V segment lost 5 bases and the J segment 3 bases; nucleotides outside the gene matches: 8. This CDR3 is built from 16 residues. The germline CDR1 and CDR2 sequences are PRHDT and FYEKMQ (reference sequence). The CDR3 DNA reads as TGTGCCAGCAGCCCTACTAGCGGGGGACGAAAAGAGACCCAGTACTTC. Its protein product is CASSPTSGGRKETQYF.

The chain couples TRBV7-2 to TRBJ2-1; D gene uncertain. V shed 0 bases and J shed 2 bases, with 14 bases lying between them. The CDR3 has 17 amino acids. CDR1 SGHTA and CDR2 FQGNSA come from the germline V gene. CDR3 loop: CASSLASGFTTYNEQFF. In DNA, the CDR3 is TGTGCCAGCAGCTTAGCCTCCGGGTTTACTACCTACAATGAGCAGTTCTTC.

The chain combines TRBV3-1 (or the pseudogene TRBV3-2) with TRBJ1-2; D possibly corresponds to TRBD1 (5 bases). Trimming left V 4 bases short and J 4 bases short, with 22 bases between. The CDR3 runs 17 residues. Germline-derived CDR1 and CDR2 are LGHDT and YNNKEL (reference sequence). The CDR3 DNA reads TGTGCCAGCAGCCCCACGGCCGCGACAGCGCCCTTCTATGGCTACACCTTC. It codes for CASSPTAATAPFYGYTF.

CDR3 in DNA: TGTGCCAGCAGTCGGGGGGCTGAAGCTTTCTTT. This translates into CASSRGAEAFF. V gene TRBV27 combines with J gene TRBJ1-1; possibly TRBD1 for D (5 bases). V was shortened by 5 bases and J by 6 bases, with 7 bases between the two germline ends. This CDR3 spans 11 amino acids. Looked up from germline, CDR1 is MNHEY and CDR2 is SMNVEV (reference sequence).

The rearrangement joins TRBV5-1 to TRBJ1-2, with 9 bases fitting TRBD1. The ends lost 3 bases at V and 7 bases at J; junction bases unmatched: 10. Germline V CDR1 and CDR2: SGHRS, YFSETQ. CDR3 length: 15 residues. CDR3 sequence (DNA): TGCGCCAGCAGCTCCCAGAGGGACAGGGTCGGTGGCTACACCTTC. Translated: CASSSQRDRVGGYTF.

The CDR3 region is CSVERTSGYNEQFF. CDR3 DNA: TGCAGCGTTGAGAGGACTAGCGGTTACAATGAGCAGTTCTTC. The genes are TRBV29-1 and TRBJ2-1, with 10 bases identical to TRBD2. Germline CDR1 is SQVTM and CDR2 is ANQGSEA. The J segment lost 4 bases and the V segment lost 3 bases, leaving 3 bases of the junction unmatched. The CDR3 is made up of 14 amino acids.

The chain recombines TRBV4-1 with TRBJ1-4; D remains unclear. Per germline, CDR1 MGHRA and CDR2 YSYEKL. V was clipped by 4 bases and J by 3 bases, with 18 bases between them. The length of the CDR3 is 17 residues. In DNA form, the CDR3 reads TGCGCCAGCAGCCCTACACCCGTGAGGTTTGCTAATGAAAAACTGTTTTTT. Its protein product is CASSPTPVRFANEKLFF.

This CDR3 reads CASSRDAGGWTQYF. DNA for the CDR3: TGTGCCAGCAGTCGAGACGCAGGGGGCTGGACCCAGTACTTC. The chain is built from TRBV27 and TRBJ2-5; 8 bases are a match to TRBD1. From germline, CDR1 is MNHEY and CDR2 SMNVEV (reference sequence). J lost 7 bases, V lost 5 bases, and 9 bases had no gene match. This CDR3 is built from 14 residues.

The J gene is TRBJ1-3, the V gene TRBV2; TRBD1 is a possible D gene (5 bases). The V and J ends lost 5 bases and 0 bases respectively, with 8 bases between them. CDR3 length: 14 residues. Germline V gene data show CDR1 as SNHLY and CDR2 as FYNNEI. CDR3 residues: CASSWGGSGNTIYF. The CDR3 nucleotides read TGTGCCAGCAGTTGGGGGGGCTCTGGAAACACCATATATTTT.

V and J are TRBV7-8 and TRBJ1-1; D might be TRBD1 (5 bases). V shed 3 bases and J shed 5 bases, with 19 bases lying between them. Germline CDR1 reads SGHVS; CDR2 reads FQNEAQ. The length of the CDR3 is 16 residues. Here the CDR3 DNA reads TGTGCCAGCAGCTTCGTCAGGGCTAGAGTTAGAACTGAAGCTTTCTTT. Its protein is CASSFVRARVRTEAFF.

The CDR3 DNA sequence: TGTGCCAGTAACGACAGGGGGAATAATTCACCCCTCCACTTT. As protein: CASNDRGNNSPLHF. The chain links TRBV19 to TRBJ1-6, with 9 positions matching TRBD1. Germline CDR1 and CDR2: LNHDA and SQIVND (reference sequence). The ends lost 7 bases at V and 5 bases at J; junction bases unmatched: 3. CDR3 length: 14 residues.

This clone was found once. This CDR3 is CASSLPRGSPLHF. CDR3 in DNA: TGTGCCAGCAGTTTACCCAGGGGTTCACCCCTCCACTTT. V gene TRBV27 combines with J gene TRBJ1-6; D possibly corresponds to TRBD1 (6 bases). The germline V gene encodes CDR1 MNHEY and CDR2 SMNVEV (reference sequence). The CDR3 length is 13 residues. V was cut by 2 bases and J by 9 bases, with 8 bases left in between.

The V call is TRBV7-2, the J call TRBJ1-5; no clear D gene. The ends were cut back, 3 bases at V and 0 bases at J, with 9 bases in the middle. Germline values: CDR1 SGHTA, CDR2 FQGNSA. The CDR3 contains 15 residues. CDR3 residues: CASSLVSFSNQPQHF. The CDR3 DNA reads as TGTGCCAGCAGCTTGGTGAGTTTTAGCAATCAGCCCCAGCATTTT.

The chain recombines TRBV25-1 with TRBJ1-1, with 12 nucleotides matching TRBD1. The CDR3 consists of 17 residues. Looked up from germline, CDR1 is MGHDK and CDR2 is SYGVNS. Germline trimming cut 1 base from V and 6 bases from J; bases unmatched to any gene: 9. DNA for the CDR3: TGTGCCAGCAGTGAATGGGGGACAGGGGGCATACGGGCTGAAGCTTTCTTT. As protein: CASSEWGTGGIRAEAFF.

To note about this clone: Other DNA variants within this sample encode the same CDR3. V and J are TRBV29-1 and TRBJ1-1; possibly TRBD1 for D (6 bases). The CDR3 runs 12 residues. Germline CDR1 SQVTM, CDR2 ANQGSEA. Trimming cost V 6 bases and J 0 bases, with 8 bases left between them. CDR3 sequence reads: CSVGQMNTEAFF. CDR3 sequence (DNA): TGCAGCGTCGGACAGATGAACACTGAAGCTTTCTTT.

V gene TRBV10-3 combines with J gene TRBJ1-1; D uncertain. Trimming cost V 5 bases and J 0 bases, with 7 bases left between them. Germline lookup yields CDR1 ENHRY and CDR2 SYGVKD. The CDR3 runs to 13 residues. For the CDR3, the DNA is TGTGCCATCAGTCGAGAATTGAACACTGAAGCTTTCTTT. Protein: CAISRELNTEAFF.

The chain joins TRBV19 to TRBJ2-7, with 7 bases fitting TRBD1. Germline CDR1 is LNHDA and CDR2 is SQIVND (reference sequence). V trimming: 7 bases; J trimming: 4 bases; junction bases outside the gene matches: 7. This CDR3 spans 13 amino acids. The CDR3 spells CASTTGVGYEQYF. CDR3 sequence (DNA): TGTGCCAGTACTACAGGGGTCGGTTACGAGCAGTACTTC.

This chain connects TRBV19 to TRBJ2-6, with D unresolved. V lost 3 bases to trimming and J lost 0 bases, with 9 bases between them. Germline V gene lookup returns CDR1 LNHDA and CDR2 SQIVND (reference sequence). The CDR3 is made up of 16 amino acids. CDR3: CASSILRLSGANVLTF. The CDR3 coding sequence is TGTGCCAGTAGTATTTTGAGGCTCTCTGGGGCCAACGTCCTGACTTTC.

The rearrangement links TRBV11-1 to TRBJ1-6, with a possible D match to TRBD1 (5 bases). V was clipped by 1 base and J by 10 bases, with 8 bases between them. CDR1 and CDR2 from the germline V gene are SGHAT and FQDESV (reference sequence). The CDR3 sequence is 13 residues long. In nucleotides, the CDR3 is TGTGCCAGCAGCTTAGTTGGGGCCTCACCCCTCCACTTT. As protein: CASSLVGASPLHF.